These 23 T cell receptor beta chains were sequenced from one sample in a study of early T cells in non-severe SARS-CoV-2 infection. Via MiXCR, TCRdb re-called the 5' RACE reads, giving one row per CDR3 protein. The sample consists of about 49,000 distinct CDR3 sequences, around 6.9% of them appearing once. Here the sequenced sample was whole blood, taken at baseline. Receptors originate from an adult who was a healthcare worker with PCR-confirmed SARS-CoV-2 infection or an uninfected control (not recorded which).

The rearrangement uses TRBV5-6 and TRBJ2-3; D gene uncertain. CDR1 and CDR2 (germline): SGHDT, YYEEEE. Trimming left V 4 bases short and J 2 bases short, with 14 bases between. The CDR3 runs to 15 residues. The CDR3: CASSRFDWDTDTQYF. The CDR3 nucleotides are TGTGCCAGCAGCCGATTTGACTGGGACACAGATACGCAGTATTTT.

This clonotype showed up many times. The chain is built from TRBV12-3 or TRBV12-4 and TRBJ1-3, with D unclear. The CDR3 loop spans 15 amino acids. V lost 7 bases, J lost 1 base, and 14 bases lay in between. The CDR3 DNA follows: TGTGCCAGCATCTTGCGGAGACTATCTGGAAACACCATATATTTT. This encodes CASILRRLSGNTIYF.

In this sample, this clonotype turned up many times. The CDR3 region has the DNA TGCGCCAGCAGCCAAGAAGACAGGGGAAGAAATCAGCCCCAGCATTTT. Translated: CASSQEDRGRNQPQHF. The gene calls are TRBV4-3 and TRBJ1-5; TRBD1 matches 8 bases. From germline, CDR1 is LGHNA and CDR2 YSLEER. V shed 0 bases and J 4 bases; nucleotides not matched to a gene: 5. The CDR3 contains 16 residues.

The table lists this clonotype with many counts. The chain combines TRBV7-2 with TRBJ2-7; perhaps TRBD2 as D (5 bases). Trimming took 5 bases from V and 5 from J, leaving 13 bases between them. Germline CDR1 reads SGHTA; CDR2 reads FQGNSA. The CDR3 runs 13 residues. The CDR3 loop is CASSTRPGDEQYF. In nucleotides, the CDR3 is TGTGCCAGCAGCACCAGACCCGGGGACGAGCAGTACTTC.

This clonotype occurred many times. The rearrangement joins TRBV20-1 to TRBJ2-1; TRBD1 matches 12 bases. V lost 4 bases, J lost 8 bases, and 6 bases stayed unmatched. The CDR3 is 14 amino acids. Germline values: CDR1 DFQATT, CDR2 SNEGSKA (reference sequence). DNA for the CDR3: TGCAGTGCTATGGGACAGGGGGCGGAAGATGAGCAGTTCTTC. It is translated as CSAMGQGAEDEQFF.

This clonotype showed up just a few times. The V and J genes are TRBV4-3 and TRBJ1-6; 10 bases align to TRBD1. Trimming took 2 bases from V and 6 from J; bases not matched to a gene: 7. The CDR3 loop spans 17 amino acids. The germline V gene has CDR1 LGHNA and CDR2 YSLEER. The CDR3 loop is CASSQTVGQGFNSPLHF. The CDR3 DNA reads as TGCGCCAGCAGCCAAACCGTGGGACAGGGGTTTAATTCACCCCTCCACTTT.

This chain links TRBV6-4 with TRBJ2-5; D is possibly TRBD2 (5 bases). Trimming left V 4 bases short and J 2 bases short, with 20 bases between. This CDR3 comprises 17 residues. Germline CDR1 MRHNA, CDR2 SNTAGT. In nucleotides, the CDR3 is TGTGCCAGCAGTGGGATCCGAGGGATTGAAGGACAAGAGACCCAGTACTTC. The encoded protein is CASSGIRGIEGQETQYF.

This clonotype appeared many times. This chain uses TRBV7-9 with TRBJ2-3; D unclear. The CDR3 runs to 12 residues. The V and J ends lost 5 bases and 2 bases respectively, with 5 bases between them. CDR1 is SEHNR and CDR2 is FQNEAQ in the germline V gene (reference sequence). CDR3 loop: CASSALTDTQYF. The CDR3 DNA reads TGTGCCAGCAGCGCCCTCACAGATACGCAGTATTTT. The variable domain in full, with the rest retrieved from reference TRBV7-9 and TRBJ2-3, is DTGVSQNPRHKITKRGQNVTFRCDPISEHNRLYWYRQTLGQGPEFLTYFQNEAQLEKSRLLSDRFSAERPKGSFSTLEIQRTEQGDSAMYLCASSALTDTQYFGPGTRLTVL.

This clonotype was seen more than once but under ten times. The CDR3 DNA follows: TGCGCCAGCAGGCCCCAGGGGGCTACCGCCACAGATACGCAGTATTTT. Translation gives CASRPQGATATDTQYF. The chain joins TRBV5-1 to TRBJ2-3; the match to TRBD1 covers 8 bases. The CDR3 runs to 16 residues. J lost 2 bases, V lost 5 bases, and 10 bases had no gene match. CDR1 and CDR2 (germline): SGHRS, YFSETQ.

Many counts were recorded for this clonotype. This chain joins TRBV20-1 and TRBJ2-1; D gene ambiguous. V lost 1 base and J lost 6, with 7 bases in between. Germline V gene sequence: CDR1 DFQATT, CDR2 SNEGSKA (reference sequence). CDR3 length: 12 amino acids. CDR3 amino acids: CSARGRINEQFF. Written as DNA, the CDR3 is TGCAGTGCTAGAGGACGAATCAATGAGCAGTTCTTC.

This clonotype was detected ten times or more. V and J are TRBV6-6 and TRBJ1-2; the D is unclear. Germline-derived CDR1 and CDR2 are MNHNY and SVGAGI (reference sequence). Trimming removed 5 bases at V and 4 bases at J, with 11 bases between. CDR3 size: 13 residues. CDR3 sequence: CASSEDGTYGYTF. DNA for the CDR3: TGTGCCAGCAGTGAGGACGGTACCTATGGCTACACCTTC.

The sample holds many counts of this clonotype. V and J are TRBV11-2 and TRBJ2-7; the D gene is possibly TRBD1 (6 bases). This CDR3 has 15 residues. Per the germline V gene, CDR1 is SGHAT and CDR2 is FQNNGV. V lost 5 bases, J lost 4 bases, and 18 bases lay in between. For the CDR3, the DNA is TGTGCCAGCAGCCACAGGGAGACATGGGAATACGAGCAGTACTTC. It yields the protein CASSHRETWEYEQYF.

The chain employs TRBV6-6 and TRBJ1-6; no firm D call. V shed 10 bases and J shed 0 bases, with 16 bases lying between them. This CDR3 has 16 residues. Looked up from germline, CDR1 is MNHNY and CDR2 is SVGAGI (reference sequence). In DNA form, the CDR3 reads TGTGCCACCTTCCACTCCCTCAACTCCTATAATTCACCCCTCCACTTT. Its translation is CATFHSLNSYNSPLHF.

Ten or more counts support this clonotype. J is TRBJ1-1 and V is TRBV5-4; tentatively, D is TRBD1 (6 bases). The CDR3 has 15 residues. In germline, CDR1 is SGHNT, CDR2 YYREEE (reference sequence). The V end was cut by 5 bases, the J end by 1 base, with 15 bases between. CDR3 residues: CASRSNRDGNTEAFF. In DNA, the CDR3 is TGTGCCAGCAGGTCGAACAGGGATGGGAACACTGAAGCTTTCTTT.

This rearrangement joins TRBV24-1 to TRBJ1-1; 7 bases fit TRBD1. CDR1 KGHDR and CDR2 SFDVKD come from the germline V gene. This CDR3 region has 13 residues. Trimming cost V 7 bases and J 1 base; bases outside gene matches: 2. CDR3 coding DNA: TGTGCCACCAGACAGGGGACGAACACTGAAGCTTTCTTT. This gives the protein CATRQGTNTEAFF.

This clonotype showed up many times. The chain combines TRBV6-6 with TRBJ2-6; tentative D call: TRBD2 (5 bases). CDR1 is MNHNY and CDR2 is SVGAGI in the germline V gene (reference sequence). Trimming removed 0 bases from V and 0 bases from J, with 9 bases in between. The CDR3 sequence is 17 residues long. CDR3 amino acids: CASSYSDTSSGANVLTF. Written as DNA, the CDR3 is TGTGCCAGCAGTTACTCTGACACTAGCTCTGGGGCCAACGTCCTGACTTTC.

This clonotype was counted only a few times. V and J are TRBV6-2 or TRBV6-3 and TRBJ2-7; 7 bases line up with TRBD1. Trimming removed 5 bases from V and 5 bases from J; junction bases left unmatched: 9. The germline CDR1 and CDR2 sequences are MNHEY and SVGEGT. This CDR3 has 14 amino acids. The CDR3 protein is CASSNYRGSHEQYF. CDR3 bases: TGTGCCAGCAGTAACTACAGGGGTTCCCACGAGCAGTACTTC.

This clonotype has more than one count but fewer than ten. The chain is built from TRBV2 and TRBJ2-7; no clear D gene. Germline CDR1 is SNHLY and CDR2 is FYNNEI. The V gene lost 4 bases and the J gene lost 2 bases, with 6 bases spanning the gap. CDR3 length: 12 amino acids. This CDR3 reads CASSVTPYEQYF. The CDR3 bases are TGTGCCAGCAGTGTAACGCCCTACGAGCAGTACTTC.

The chain joins TRBV3-1 to TRBJ1-3; 7 nucleotides line up with TRBD1. The CDR3 has 16 residues. V shed 3 bases and J 0 bases; nucleotides not matched to a gene: 5. CDR1 LGHDT and CDR2 YNNKEL come from the germline V gene (reference sequence). The CDR3 DNA sequence: TGTGCCAGCAGCCATCGAGGGGACAGCTCTGGAAACACCATATATTTT. Translated: CASSHRGDSSGNTIYF.

This clonotype was counted at least ten times. This chain uses TRBV5-1 with TRBJ1-1; 8 nucleotides agree with TRBD1. This CDR3 has 17 residues. From germline, CDR1 is SGHRS and CDR2 YFSETQ. V lost 0 bases, J lost 3 bases, and 10 bases stayed unmatched. The CDR3 DNA is TGCGCCAGCAGCTTGGCCAGGACAGGGTCTGGGCACACTGAAGCTTTCTTT. It yields the protein CASSLARTGSGHTEAFF.

This clonotype has a count of ten or more. This rearrangement joins TRBV2 to TRBJ2-3; D is unresolved. The CDR3 is made up of 13 amino acids. Looked up from germline, CDR1 is SNHLY and CDR2 is FYNNEI. V lost 8 bases and J 4 bases, leaving 13 bases between the germline ends. The CDR3 DNA reads as TGTGCCAGCGTACTCCGCCCAGCAGATACGCAGTATTTT. Its translation: CASVLRPADTQYF.

This clonotype has a count of ten or more. This chain uses TRBV30 with TRBJ2-2; weak D call: TRBD2 (7 bases). V shed 2 bases and J shed 0 bases, with 19 bases lying between them. The CDR3 spans 18 residues. Germline V gene data show CDR1 as GTSNPN and CDR2 as SVGIG (reference sequence). The CDR3 spells CAWSTTPGGHSNTGELFF. CDR3 DNA sequence: TGTGCCTGGAGTACGACCCCGGGGGGACACTCGAACACCGGGGAGCTGTTTTTT.

This clonotype was counted between two and nine times. V and J are TRBV5-5 and TRBJ1-5; tentatively, D is TRBD1 (6 bases). Germline loops: CDR1 SGHKS, CDR2 YYEKEE (reference sequence). CDR3 length: 15 amino acids. With 5 bases removed from V and 1 base from J, the gap between germline ends came to 13 bases. The CDR3 is CASSRDMLSNQPQHF. In DNA form, the CDR3 reads TGTGCCAGCAGTCGGGACATGTTGAGCAATCAGCCCCAGCATTTT.